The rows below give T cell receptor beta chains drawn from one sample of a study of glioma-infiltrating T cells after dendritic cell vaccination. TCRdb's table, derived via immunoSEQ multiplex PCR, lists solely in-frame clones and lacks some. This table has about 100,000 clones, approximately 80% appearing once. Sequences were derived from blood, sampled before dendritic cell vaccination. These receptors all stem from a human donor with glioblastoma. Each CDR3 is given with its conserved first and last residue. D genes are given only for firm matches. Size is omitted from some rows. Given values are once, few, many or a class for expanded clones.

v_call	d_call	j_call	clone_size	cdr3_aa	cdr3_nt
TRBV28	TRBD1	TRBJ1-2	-	CASSGTAYGYTF	TGTGCCAGCAGCGGGACAGCCTATGGCTACACCTTC
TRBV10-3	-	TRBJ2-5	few	CAIGRTSSLQETQYF	TGTGCCATCGGCCGAACTAGCTCTCTTCAAGAGACCCAGTACTTC
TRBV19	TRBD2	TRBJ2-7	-	CASSPSGRSLEQYF	TGTGCCAGTAGTCCCAGCGGGAGGTCCTTGGAGCAGTACTTC
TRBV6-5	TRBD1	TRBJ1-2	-	CASSFRRQGVYGYTF	TGTGCCAGCAGTTTCCGGCGACAGGGAGTCTATGGCTACACCTTC
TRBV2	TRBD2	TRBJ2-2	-	CASSYPGTSGGAMAGELFF	TGTGCCAGCAGTTATCCCGGGACTAGCGGGGGGGCAATGGCCGGGGAGCTGTTTTTT
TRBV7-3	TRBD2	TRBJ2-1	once	CASSLGLMGEQFF	TGTGCCAGCAGCTTGGGACTAATGGGTGAGCAGTTCTTC
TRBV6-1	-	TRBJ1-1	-	CASSEAEDGGTEAFF	TGTGCCAGCAGTGAAGCGGAAGACGGGGGAACTGAAGCTTTCTTT
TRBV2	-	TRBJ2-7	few	CASRLASGSPSYEQYF	TGTGCCAGCAGACTAGCCTCGGGGTCCCCATCCTACGAGCAGTACTTC
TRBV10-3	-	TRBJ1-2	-	CAISELAGANYGYTF	TGTGCCATCAGCGAGCTCGCAGGGGCCAACTATGGCTACACCTTC
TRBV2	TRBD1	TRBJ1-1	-	CASTDRVSWGTEAFF	TGTGCCAGCACCGACAGGGTTTCGTGGGGGACTGAAGCTTTCTTT
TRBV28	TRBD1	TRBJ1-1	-	CASRTGKTEAFF	TGTGCCAGCAGGACAGGGAAAACTGAAGCTTTCTTT
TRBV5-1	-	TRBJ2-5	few	CASSGLTFGETQYF	TGCGCCAGCAGCGGTCTTACGTTCGGAGAGACCCAGTACTTC
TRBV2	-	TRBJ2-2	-	CASSLTSPSTGELFF	TGTGCCAGCAGTCTTACTAGCCCGAGCACCGGGGAGCTGTTTTTT
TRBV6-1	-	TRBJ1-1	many	CASIRSEAFF	TGTGCCAGCATACGCAGTGAAGCTTTCTTT
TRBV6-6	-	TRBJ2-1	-	CASSPIVGDYNEQFF	TGTGCCAGCAGCCCCATTGTGGGAGACTACAATGAGCAGTTCTTC
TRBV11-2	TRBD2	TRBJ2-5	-	CASSHRWAGGTETQYF	TGTGCCAGCAGCCACCGGTGGGCGGGAGGTACAGAGACCCAGTACTTC
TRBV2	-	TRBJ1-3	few	CASRVQAGNTIYF	TGTGCCAGCAGGGTACAGGCTGGAAACACCATATATTTT
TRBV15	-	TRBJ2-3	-	CATSPEGGWTDTQYF	TGTGCCACCAGCCCAGAGGGGGGGTGGACAGATACGCAGTATTTT
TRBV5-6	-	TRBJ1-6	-	CASSFLRQVNSPLHF	TGTGCCAGCAGCTTTTTAAGACAGGTTAATTCACCCCTCCACTTT
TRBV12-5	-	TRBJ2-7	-	CASGLSRDRTILPSYEQYF	TGTGCTAGTGGTCTTTCGCGGGACAGAACAATCCTACCTTCCTACGAGCAGTACTTC
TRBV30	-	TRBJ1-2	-	CAWSRGNSLVGGYTF	TGTGCCTGGAGTAGGGGGAACAGCCTGGTTGGTGGCTACACCTTC
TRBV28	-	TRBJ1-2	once	CASSRSGNYGYTF	TGTGCCAGCAGTAGAAGCGGTAACTATGGCTACACCTTC